This T cell receptor beta chain was observed in a study of response to subunit inactivated influenza vaccine (dated by TCRdb to the late 2010s). About the investigation overall: To follow how T cells responded to a trivalent subunit inactivated influenza vaccine, the researchers relied on deep quantitative profiling of the T cell receptor repertoire. Results and caveats for the whole study, not just this receptor: The authors proposed that each seasonal influenza vaccination may bring in only a limited number of new T cells.

The cysteine opens and the phenylalanine closes a CDR3 of 11 amino acids. The entry retains the CDR3 DNA only, 33 bases that are in frame from base 1. V is shortened by 3 bases, J by 10 bases, and the region joining them spans 12 bases. CDR1 and CDR2, per the germline V gene (reference sequence), are DFQATT and SNEGSKA. The library was prepared using RT-PCR. Sequencing instrument: Illumina HiSeq 2500. TCRdb handled the public reads itself, with Q25 trimming in fastp and clone calling in MiXCR, and kept productive beta chains. Rows are unified per CDR3 protein, each entry keeping the most common DNA and genes. Counted in this sample were over 650,000 distinct CDR3 sequences; around 20% of them appeared once. The top ten constitute roughly 10% of the sample. About this clonotype: The clone's antigen remains unknown. No per-base quality is available; no much larger clone lies one base away.

The clonotype was recovered from a man aged 50-60 years who received an inactivated influenza vaccine. Donor details come from another sample of the same person, matched by shared clones. The sequence joins TRBV20-1 to TRBJ1-1, with an unclear D gene assignment. Material: PBMCs from blood, obtained 4 to 6 days after vaccination. CDR3 reads: CSARDFRAAFF. In nucleotide form, the sequence is TGCAGTGCTAGGGACTTTCGGGCAGCTTTCTTT.